This T cell receptor (beta chain) was profiled in a study of metastatic and nonmetastatic thyroid tumors (dated by TCRdb to 2020 to 2021). Looking at the study overall: Repertoires were compared across peripheral blood and tumor or nodule tissue samples from malignant and benign thyroid patients.

None of the patients had been given any treatment before thyroid surgery. Using T-cell receptor beta sequencing, the study looked back at clinical samples from patients collected from about 2011 to 2018. This clone has at least ten counts. Its binding antigen is unknown. No quality values exist for individual bases; no much larger clone is one base distant. Libraries were prepared through PCR. The sequencer was an Illumina HiSeq 4000. High-throughput sequencing was used to profile the CDR3 region of the TCR beta-chain in every patient. As for the authors' bioinformatics: The researchers built a classifier to tell apart papillary thyroid cancer patients with distant metastasis, based on CDR3 differences among clinicopathological groups. Repertoire diversity was assessed with the Shannon index, and tumor-blood repertoire similarity with the Morisita-Horn index. In-frame beta chains were kept once TCRdb had trimmed the public reads at Q25 with fastp and called clones with MiXCR. TCRdb assigned the V and J calls; the authors' analysis was not used. This sample gives approximately 22,000 clones in total; approximately 16% of them show up just once. Of the sample, about 10% is held by the ten largest clones.

General conclusions and limits of the study: In both blood and tumor samples, TCR beta diversity was reported to be significantly higher in malignant tumors than in benign nodules.

Compared with germline, V lacks 6 bases and J lacks 5 bases; bases without a gene match: 5. The germline V gene encodes CDR1 SGHVS and CDR2 FNYEAQ. The CDR3 contains 14 residues, cysteine and phenylalanine counted. Only CDR3 DNA is held: 42 bases, read in frame from base 1. The rearranged segments are TRBV7-6 and TRBJ2-2; TRBD1 matches 8 bases in the middle. The sample comprised tumor tissue. This clonotype was obtained from a female donor with papillary thyroid cancer or a benign thyroid nodule (not recorded which). Some clones in this sample may be carry-over from other donors' samples. The base sequence is TGTGCCAGCAGAGACAGGGGACCGACCGGGGAGCTGTTTTTT. It codes for CASRDRGPTGELFF. Here the CDR3 is joined to the reference TRBV7-6 and TRBJ2-2 genes, and the full variable domain is: GAGVSQSPRYKVTKRGQDVALRCDPISGHVSLYWYRQALGQGPEFLTYFNYEAQQDKSGLPNDRFSAERPEGSISTLTIQRTEQRDSAMYRCASRDRGPTGELFFGEGSRLTVL.